This T cell receptor beta chain was recorded in a study of identifying expanded T cells in peripheral blood. Study conclusions and caveats: Variance in clone template counts between approximately two-week samples significantly increased with total template count across all healthy donors. Differentially abundant clones: around 1.2 between replicates, just under 17 at around 14 days, less than 25 at four.

Healthy donors had no documented immune events, such as infections, while sampled. A word on this clone: Its antigen is not identified.

TCRdb keeps only in-frame clones here, not all; method: immunoSEQ multiplex PCR. Of roughly 56,000 clones listed, under 85% were seen once; the top ten hold roughly 18%. The source material was blood. The TCR comes from a person aged 18 to 70 in good health.

Written as DNA, the CDR3 is TGTGCCAGCAGCGTAGGACGGCTTAATGAAAAACTGTTTTTT. Amino acid sequence: CASSVGRLNEKLFF. This sequence joins TRBV9 and TRBJ1-4, with D unclear. Germline V lookup: CDR1 SGDLS, CDR2 YYNGEE. The length of the CDR3 is 14 residues. V shed 0 bases and J shed 4 bases, with 7 bases lying between them.